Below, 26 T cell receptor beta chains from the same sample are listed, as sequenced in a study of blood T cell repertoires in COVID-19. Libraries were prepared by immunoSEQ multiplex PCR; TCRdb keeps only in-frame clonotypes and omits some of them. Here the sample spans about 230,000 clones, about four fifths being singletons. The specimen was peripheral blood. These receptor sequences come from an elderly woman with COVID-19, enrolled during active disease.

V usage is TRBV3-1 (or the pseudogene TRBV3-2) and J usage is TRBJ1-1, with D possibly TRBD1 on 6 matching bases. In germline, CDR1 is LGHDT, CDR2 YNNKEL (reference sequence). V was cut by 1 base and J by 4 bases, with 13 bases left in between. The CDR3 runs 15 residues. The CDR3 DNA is TGTGCCAGCAGCCAAGCTTCCCTCAGGGGCACTGAAGCTTTCTTT. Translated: CASSQASLRGTEAFF.

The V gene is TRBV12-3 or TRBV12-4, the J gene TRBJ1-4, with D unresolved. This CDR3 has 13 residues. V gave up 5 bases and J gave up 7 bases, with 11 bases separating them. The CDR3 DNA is TGTGCCAGCAGTCTACGAGCGGCTGAAAAACTGTTTTTT. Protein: CASSLRAAEKLFF.

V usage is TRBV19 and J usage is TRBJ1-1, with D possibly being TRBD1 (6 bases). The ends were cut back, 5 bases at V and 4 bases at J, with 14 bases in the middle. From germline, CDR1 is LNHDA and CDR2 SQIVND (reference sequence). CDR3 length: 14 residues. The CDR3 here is CASSQQGLGTEAFF. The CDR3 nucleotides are TGTGCCAGTAGTCAACAGGGATTGGGCACTGAAGCTTTCTTT.

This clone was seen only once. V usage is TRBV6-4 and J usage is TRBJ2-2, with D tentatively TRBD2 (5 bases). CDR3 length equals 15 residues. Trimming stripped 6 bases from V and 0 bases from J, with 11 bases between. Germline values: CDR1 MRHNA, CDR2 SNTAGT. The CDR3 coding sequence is TGTGCCAGCAGGAAGGACTCGGCGAACACCGGGGAGCTGTTTTTT. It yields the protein CASRKDSANTGELFF.

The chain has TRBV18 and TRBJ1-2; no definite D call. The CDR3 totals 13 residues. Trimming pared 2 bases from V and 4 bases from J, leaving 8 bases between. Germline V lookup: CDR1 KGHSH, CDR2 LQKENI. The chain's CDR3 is CASSPGEGYGYTF. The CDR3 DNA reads TGTGCCAGCTCACCAGGAGAGGGCTATGGCTACACCTTC.

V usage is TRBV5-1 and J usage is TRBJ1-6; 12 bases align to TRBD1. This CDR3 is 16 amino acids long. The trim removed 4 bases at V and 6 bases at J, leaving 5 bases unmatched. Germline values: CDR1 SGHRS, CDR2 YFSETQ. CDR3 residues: CASSVGQGARNSPLHF. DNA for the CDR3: TGCGCCAGCAGCGTGGGACAGGGGGCGCGTAATTCACCCCTCCACTTT.

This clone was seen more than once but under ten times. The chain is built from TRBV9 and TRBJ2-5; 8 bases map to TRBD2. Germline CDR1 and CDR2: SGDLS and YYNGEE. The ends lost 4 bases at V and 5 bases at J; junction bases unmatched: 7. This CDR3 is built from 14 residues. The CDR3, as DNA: TGTGCCAGCAGCCATGGCGGGGGGAGGGAGACCCAGTACTTC. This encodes CASSHGGGRETQYF.

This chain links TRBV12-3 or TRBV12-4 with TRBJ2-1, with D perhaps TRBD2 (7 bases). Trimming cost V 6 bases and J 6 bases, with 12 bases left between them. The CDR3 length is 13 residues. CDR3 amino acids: CASSWGGSNEQFF. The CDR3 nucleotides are TGTGCCAGCAGCTGGGGGGGCTCCAATGAGCAGTTCTTC.

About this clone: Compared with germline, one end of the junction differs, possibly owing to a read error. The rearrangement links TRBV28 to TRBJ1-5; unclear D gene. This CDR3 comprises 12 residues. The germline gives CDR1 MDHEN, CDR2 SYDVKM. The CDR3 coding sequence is TGCACCGTCGGTAAACGTTATCAGCCCCAGCATTTT. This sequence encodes CTVGKRYQPQHF. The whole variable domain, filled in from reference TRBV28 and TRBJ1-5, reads DVKVTQSSRYLVKRTGEKVFLECVQDMDHENMFWYRQDPGLGLRLIYFSYDVKMKEKGDIPEGYSVSREKKERFSLILESASTNQTSMYLCTVGKRYQPQHFGDGTRLSIL.

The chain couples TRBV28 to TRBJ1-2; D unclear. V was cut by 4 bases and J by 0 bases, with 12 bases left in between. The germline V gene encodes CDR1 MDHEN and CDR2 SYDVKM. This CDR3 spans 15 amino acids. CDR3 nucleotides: TGTGCCAGCAGTTCACCCACAGTAGCTAACTATGGCTACACCTTC. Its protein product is CASSSPTVANYGYTF.

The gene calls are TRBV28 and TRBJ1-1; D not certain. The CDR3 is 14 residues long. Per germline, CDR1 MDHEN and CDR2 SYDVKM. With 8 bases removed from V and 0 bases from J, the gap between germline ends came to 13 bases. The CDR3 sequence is CASLHGGMNTEAFF. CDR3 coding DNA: TGTGCCAGCCTACACGGCGGGATGAACACTGAAGCTTTCTTT.

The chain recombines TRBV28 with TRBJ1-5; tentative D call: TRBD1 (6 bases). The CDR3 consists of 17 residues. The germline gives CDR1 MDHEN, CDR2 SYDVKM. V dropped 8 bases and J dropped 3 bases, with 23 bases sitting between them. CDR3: CASGVSPARQDNQPQHF. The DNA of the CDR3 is TGTGCCAGCGGAGTCTCCCCGGCCCGACAGGACAATCAGCCCCAGCATTTT.

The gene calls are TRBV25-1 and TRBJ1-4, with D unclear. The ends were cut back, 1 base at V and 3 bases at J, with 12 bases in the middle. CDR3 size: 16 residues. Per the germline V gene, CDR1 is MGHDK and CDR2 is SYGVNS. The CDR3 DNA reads TGTGCCAGCAGTGAATCCCCGAGGTCTCCTAATGAAAAACTGTTTTTT. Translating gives CASSESPRSPNEKLFF.

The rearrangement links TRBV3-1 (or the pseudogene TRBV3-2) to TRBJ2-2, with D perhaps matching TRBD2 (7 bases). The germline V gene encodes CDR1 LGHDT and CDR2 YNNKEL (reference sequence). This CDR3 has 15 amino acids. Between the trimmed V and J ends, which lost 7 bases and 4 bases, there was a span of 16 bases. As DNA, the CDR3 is TGTGCCAGCACCCTGAAGGGGGGGGGCACCGGGGAGCTGTTTTTT. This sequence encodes CASTLKGGGTGELFF.

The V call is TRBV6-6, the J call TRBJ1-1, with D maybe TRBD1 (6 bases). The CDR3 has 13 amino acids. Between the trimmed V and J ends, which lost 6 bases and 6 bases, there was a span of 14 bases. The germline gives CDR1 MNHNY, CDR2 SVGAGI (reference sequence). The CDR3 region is CASSLQGLAEAFF. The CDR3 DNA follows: TGTGCCAGCAGCCTACAGGGTCTCGCTGAAGCTTTCTTT.

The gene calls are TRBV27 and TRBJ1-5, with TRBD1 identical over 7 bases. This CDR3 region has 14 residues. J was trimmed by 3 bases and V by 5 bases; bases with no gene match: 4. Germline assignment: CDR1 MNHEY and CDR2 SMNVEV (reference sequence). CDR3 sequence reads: CASSPDRANQPQHF. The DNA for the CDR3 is TGTGCCAGCAGTCCCGACAGGGCCAATCAGCCCCAGCATTTT.

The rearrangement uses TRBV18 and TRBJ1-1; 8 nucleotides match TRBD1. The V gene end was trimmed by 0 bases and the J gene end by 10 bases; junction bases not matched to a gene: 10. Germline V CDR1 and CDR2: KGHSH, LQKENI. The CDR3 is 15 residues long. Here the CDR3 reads CASSPPDRGGNGAFF. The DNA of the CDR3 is TGTGCCAGCTCACCACCCGACAGGGGTGGGAACGGAGCTTTCTTT.

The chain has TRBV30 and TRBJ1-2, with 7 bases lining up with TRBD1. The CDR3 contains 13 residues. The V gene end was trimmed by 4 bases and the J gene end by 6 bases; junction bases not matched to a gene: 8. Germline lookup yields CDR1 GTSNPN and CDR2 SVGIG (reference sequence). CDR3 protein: CAWKGTALNGYTF. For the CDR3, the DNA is TGTGCCTGGAAGGGGACAGCGTTAAATGGCTACACCTTC. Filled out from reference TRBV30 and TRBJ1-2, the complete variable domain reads SQTIHQWPATLVQPVGSPLSLECTVEGTSNPNLYWYRQAAGRGLQLLFYSVGIGQISSEVPQNLSASRPQDRQFILSSKKLLLSDSGFYLCAWKGTALNGYTFGSGTRLTVV.

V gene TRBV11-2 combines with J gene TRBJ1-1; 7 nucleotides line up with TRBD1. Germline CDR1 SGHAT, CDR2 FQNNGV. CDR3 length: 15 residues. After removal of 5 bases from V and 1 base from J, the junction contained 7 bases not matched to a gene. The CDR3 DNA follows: TGTGCCAGCAGCCGGACAGGAGGCGAGAACACTGAAGCTTTCTTT. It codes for CASSRTGGENTEAFF.

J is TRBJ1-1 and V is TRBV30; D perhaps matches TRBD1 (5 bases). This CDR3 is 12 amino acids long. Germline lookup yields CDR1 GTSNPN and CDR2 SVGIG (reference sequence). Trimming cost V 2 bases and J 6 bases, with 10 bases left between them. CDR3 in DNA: TGTGCCTGGAGTAAAGGGGCACCTGAAGCTTTCTTT. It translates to CAWSKGAPEAFF.

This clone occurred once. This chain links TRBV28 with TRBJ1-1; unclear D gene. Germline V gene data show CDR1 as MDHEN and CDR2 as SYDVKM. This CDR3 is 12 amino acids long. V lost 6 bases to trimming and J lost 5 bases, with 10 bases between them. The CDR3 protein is CASSSPGTEAFF. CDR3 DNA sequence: TGTGCCAGCAGCTCCCCCGGGACTGAAGCTTTCTTT.

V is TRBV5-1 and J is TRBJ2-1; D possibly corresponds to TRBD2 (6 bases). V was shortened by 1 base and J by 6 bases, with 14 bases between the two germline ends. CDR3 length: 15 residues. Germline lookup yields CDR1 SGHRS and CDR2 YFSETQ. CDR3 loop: CASSLKVGEVNEQFF. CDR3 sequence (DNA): TGCGCCAGCAGCTTGAAGGTGGGGGAGGTCAATGAGCAGTTCTTC.

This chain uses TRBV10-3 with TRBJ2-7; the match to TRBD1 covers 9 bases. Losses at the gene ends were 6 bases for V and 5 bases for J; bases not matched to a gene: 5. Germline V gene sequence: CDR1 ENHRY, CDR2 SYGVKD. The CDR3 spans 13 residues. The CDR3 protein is CAISGTGNNEQYF. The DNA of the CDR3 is TGTGCCATCAGCGGGACAGGGAACAACGAGCAGTACTTC.

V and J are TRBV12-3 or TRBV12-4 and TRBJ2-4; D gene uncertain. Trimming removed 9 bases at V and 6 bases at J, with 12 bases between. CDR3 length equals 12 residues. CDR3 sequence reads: CASSRQPNIQYF. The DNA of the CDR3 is TGTGCCAGTTCGAGGCAACCAAACATTCAGTACTTC.

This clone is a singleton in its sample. The CDR3 bases are TGTGCCAGTAGTCCAGGGAGGTACGAGCAGTACTTC. This encodes CASSPGRYEQYF. The V gene is TRBV19, the J gene TRBJ2-7; possible D gene TRBD2, 6 bases. The CDR3 runs to 12 residues. In germline, CDR1 is LNHDA, CDR2 SQIVND (reference sequence). The ends were cut back, 5 bases at V and 4 bases at J, with 9 bases in the middle.

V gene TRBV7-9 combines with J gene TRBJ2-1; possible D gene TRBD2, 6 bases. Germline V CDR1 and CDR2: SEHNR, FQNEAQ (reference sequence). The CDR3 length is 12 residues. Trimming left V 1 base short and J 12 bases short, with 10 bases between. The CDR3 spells CASSLVRGGQFF. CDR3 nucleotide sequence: TGTGCCAGCAGCTTAGTGCGGGGTGGGCAGTTCTTC.